This T cell receptor beta chain was identified during a study of blood T cell repertoires in COVID-19. Looking at the study overall: Acute and convalescent COVID-19 specimens originated in the United States, Italy and Spain.

This CDR3 region has 13 residues. Trimming removed 6 bases at V and 1 base at J, with 10 bases between. Authors' analysis steps: The assay estimated nucleated cells by amplifying reference gene primers. The data were produced by immunoSEQ multiplex PCR, yet TCRdb's version contains in-frame clones alone and is incomplete. That table supplies the V and J calls and clone size; D and trimming were determined from the DNA. The sample carries about 180,000 clones, around 80% recorded once. This receptor was taken from a woman aged 80 or older with COVID-19, enrolled during active disease. This sequence joins TRBV12-3 or TRBV12-4 and TRBJ2-7, with D possibly being TRBD1 (5 bases). The specimen sequenced was peripheral blood. The CDR3 nucleotides are TGTGCCAGCAGCCTCGACAGATCCTACGAGCAGTACTTC. Its translation: CASSLDRSYEQYF.